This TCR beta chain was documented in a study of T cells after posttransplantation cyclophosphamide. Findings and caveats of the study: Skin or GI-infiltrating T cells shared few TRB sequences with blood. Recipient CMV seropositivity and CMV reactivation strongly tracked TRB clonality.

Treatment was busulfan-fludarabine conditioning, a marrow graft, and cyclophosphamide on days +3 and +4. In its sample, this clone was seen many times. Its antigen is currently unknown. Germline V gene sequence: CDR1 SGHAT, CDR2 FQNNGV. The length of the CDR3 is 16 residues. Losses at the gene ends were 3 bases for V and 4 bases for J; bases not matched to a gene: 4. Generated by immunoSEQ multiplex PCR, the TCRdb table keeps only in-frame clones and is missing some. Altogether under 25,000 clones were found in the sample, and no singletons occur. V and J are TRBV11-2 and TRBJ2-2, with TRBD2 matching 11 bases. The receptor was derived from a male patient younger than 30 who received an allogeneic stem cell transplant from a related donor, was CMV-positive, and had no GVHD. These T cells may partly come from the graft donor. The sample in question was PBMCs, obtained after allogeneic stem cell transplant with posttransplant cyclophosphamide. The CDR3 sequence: CASSFKGLAVTGELFF. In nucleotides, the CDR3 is TGTGCCAGCAGCTTTAAGGGACTAGCGGTCACCGGGGAGCTGTTTTTT.